The sequence of this TCR beta chain was determined in a study of control samples from healthy donors and cancer patients. Sequencing used immunoSEQ multiplex PCR; TCRdb keeps in-frame clones, though not all of them. In the table there are 75,000 to 100,000 clones, more than 85% of which are singletons. Material for sequencing was blood. The receptor was derived from a woman aged 45-65 years in good health.

CDR3 sequence (DNA): TGTGCCAGCAGCTTAGGGGCAAGCACAGATACGCAGTATTTT. Its translation is CASSLGASTDTQYF. The V and J genes are TRBV7-8 and TRBJ2-3; D gene uncertain. This CDR3 has 14 amino acids. The V gene's germline CDR1 is SGHVS and CDR2 FQNEAQ. V was cut by 1 base and J by 0 bases, with 5 bases left in between.